This T cell receptor (beta chain) was identified in a study of Tregs in tolerant kidney transplant recipients. Study-level findings and limits: The small number of patients limits these findings pending further validation. Tregs expanded with activated donor B cells seemed most donor-specific. Biological reproducibility was not directly addressed, but technical replication error appeared minimal.

Losses at the gene ends were 5 bases for V and 1 base for J; bases not matched to a gene: 7. The CDR3 consists of 16 residues. The germline V gene has CDR1 SGHTA and CDR2 FQGNSA. The table lists this clone with a count of one. Its antigen remains unidentified. Sequencing was performed with immunoSEQ multiplex PCR; in TCRdb, only in-frame clones are kept and a portion is missing. The sample yields 90,000 or so clones, approximately 92% seen once. Unstimulated regulatory T cells (CD4+CD25+CD127-), CD4+CD25- non-regulatory cells, CD4 and CD8 cells were FACS-sorted from thawed PBMCs. The origin of this receptor is a human donor in good health. V and J are TRBV7-2 and TRBJ2-1, with TRBD1 identical over 8 bases. Input material: CD8+ T cells from blood. The CDR3 nucleotides are TGTGCCAGCAGCGGACTGACAGGGGTTTCCTACAATGAGCAGTTCTTC. This codes for CASSGLTGVSYNEQFF.